These T cell receptor beta chains were read from a single sample in a study of T cell changes during pregnancy in multiple sclerosis. Libraries were prepared by immunoSEQ multiplex PCR; TCRdb keeps only in-frame clonotypes and omits some of them. The data hold 30,000 to 40,000 clones, with 94% observed a single time. Sequencing used CD4+ T cells from peripheral blood mononuclear cells, obtained in the second trimester of pregnancy. All receptors derive from a female donor with multiple sclerosis, enrolled in a pregnancy study. The CDR3 runs from the conserved cysteine through the conserved F or W. A D gene is named only where the DNA matches it firmly. For some rows the clone size is stated as once, few or many, or as a class when expanded; others skip it.

clone_size,v_call,j_call,d_call,cdr3_aa,cdr3_nt
NA,TRBV5-1,TRBJ1-5,NA,CASSPGGNQPQHF,TGCGCCAGCAGCCCGGGGGGTAATCAGCCCCAGCATTTT
NA,TRBV5-1,TRBJ2-3,TRBD2,CASSLLAGSTDTQYF,TGCGCCAGCAGCTTACTAGCGGGGTCCACAGATACGCAGTATTTT
NA,TRBV7-7,TRBJ2-5,TRBD2,CASSSIPGLEETQYF,TGTGCCAGCAGCTCCATCCCGGGACTAGAAGAGACCCAGTACTTC
few,TRBV5-4,TRBJ2-3,NA,CASSRADTQYF,TGTGCCAGCAGCCGGGCAGATACGCAGTATTTT
once,TRBV27,TRBJ1-1,TRBD1,CASSLSSGGGAFF,TGTGCCAGCAGTTTAAGTTCAGGGGGTGGGGCTTTCTTT
NA,TRBV6-6,TRBJ2-7,TRBD2,CASNSAGTTNEQYF,TGTGCCAGCAATTCAGCGGGAACTACTAACGAGCAGTACTTC
NA,TRBV28,TRBJ2-7,TRBD1,CASSLLGPATGSSEQYF,TGTGCCAGCAGTTTACTGGGCCCGGCGACAGGGTCGAGCGAGCAGTACTTC
NA,TRBV2,TRBJ2-7,NA,CASRLGLQTYEQYF,TGTGCCAGCAGGCTGGGCCTTCAAACCTACGAGCAGTACTTC
NA,TRBV27,TRBJ1-1,TRBD1,CASRGPKISTEAFF,TGTGCCAGTAGGGGGCCTAAGATAAGCACTGAAGCTTTCTTT
NA,TRBV2,TRBJ1-1,NA,CASRLQGQNTEAFF,TGTGCCAGCAGGCTGCAGGGGCAGAACACTGAAGCTTTCTTT
NA,TRBV2,TRBJ2-7,NA,CASGTEYYEQYF,TGTGCCAGCGGAACAGAATACTACGAGCAGTACTTC
NA,TRBV4-2,TRBJ2-2,NA,CASSQGGSTGELFF,TGTGCCAGCAGCCAAGGGGGCAGCACCGGGGAGCTGTTTTTT
NA,TRBV6-5,TRBJ2-4,TRBD2,CASSSRAGRSKNIQYF,TGTGCCAGCAGTTCCCGCGCCGGGAGGAGCAAAAACATTCAGTACTTC
NA,TRBV5-1,TRBJ2-5,NA,CASSLQGAPLETQYF,TGCGCCAGCAGCTTGCAGGGCGCGCCGCTGGAGACCCAGTACTTC
NA,TRBV5-1,TRBJ2-2,NA,CASIRDTGTGELFF,TGCGCCAGCATTAGAGACACTGGGACCGGGGAGCTGTTTTTT
NA,TRBV6-1,TRBJ1-4,NA,CASSGTGNREEKLFF,TGTGCCAGCAGTGGGACGGGGAATCGGGAAGAAAAACTGTTTTTT
NA,TRBV18,TRBJ1-5,TRBD1,CASSPGTGNQPQHF,TGTGCCAGCTCCCCCGGGACAGGCAATCAGCCCCAGCATTTT
NA,TRBV11-2,TRBJ2-5,TRBD2,CASSIDLAGANGETQYF,TGTGCCAGCAGCATCGATTTAGCGGGGGCCAATGGGGAGACCCAGTACTTC
NA,TRBV19,TRBJ1-2,NA,CASSIVRNYGYTF,TGTGCCAGTAGTATCGTCCGTAATTATGGCTACACCTTC
once,TRBV11-2,TRBJ1-2,NA,CASSLSQAGNYGYTF,TGTGCCAGCAGCTTATCCCAAGCCGGGAACTATGGCTACACCTTC
NA,TRBV6-5,TRBJ1-2,NA,CASSDTAIYGYTF,TGTGCCAGCAGCGATACAGCTATCTATGGCTACACCTTC
NA,TRBV9,TRBJ2-2,NA,CASSSRGIGELFF,TGTGCCAGCAGCTCGAGGGGGATCGGGGAGCTGTTTTTT
NA,TRBV18,TRBJ2-5,TRBD2,CASSLTSGETQYF,TGTGCCAGCTCACTGACTAGCGGAGAGACCCAGTACTTC
NA,TRBV2,TRBJ1-1,NA,CASRSPGMNTEAFF,TGTGCCAGCAGGTCCCCAGGAATGAACACTGAAGCTTTCTTT
NA,TRBV7-8,TRBJ1-6,NA,CASRDAPPTAYNSPLHF,TGTGCCAGCAGGGACGCCCCCCCGACAGCATATAATTCACCCCTCCACTTT
NA,TRBV19,TRBJ2-7,TRBD2,CAREHRISGSNHEQYF,TGTGCCAGGGAACACCGGATTAGCGGGAGTAACCACGAGCAGTACTTC
NA,TRBV30,TRBJ1-5,TRBD1,CAWRGQRGSSNQPQHF,TGTGCCTGGAGGGGACAGCGTGGATCGAGCAATCAGCCCCAGCATTTT
NA,TRBV10-3,TRBJ2-5,TRBD1,CAISEGQGLQFQETQYF,TGTGCCATCAGTGAGGGACAGGGGCTTCAATTTCAAGAGACCCAGTACTTC
NA,TRBV5-1,TRBJ2-7,NA,CASSLQGQGSEQYF,TGCGCCAGCAGCCTCCAGGGACAAGGGAGCGAGCAGTACTTC
NA,TRBV11-3,TRBJ2-1,NA,CASSLYPTSLALTGYNEQFF,TGTGCCAGCAGCTTATACCCGACCTCCCTTGCCCTGACAGGCTACAATGAGCAGTTCTTC
NA,TRBV6-4,TRBJ1-1,NA,CASSVDKNTEAFF,TGTGCCAGCAGTGTGGACAAGAACACTGAAGCTTTCTTT
NA,TRBV5-1,TRBJ1-5,TRBD1,CASSLEGAGNQPQHF,TGCGCCAGCAGCTTGGAGGGGGCAGGCAATCAGCCCCAGCATTTT
NA,TRBV28,TRBJ1-5,NA,CASSLGPSNQPQHF,TGTGCCAGCAGTTTGGGGCCTAGCAATCAGCCCCAGCATTTT
NA,TRBV10-1,TRBJ2-2,NA,CASSRATGMRTGELFF,TGCGCCAGCAGCCGAGCAACAGGGATGAGGACCGGGGAGCTGTTTTTT
NA,TRBV15,TRBJ2-2,NA,CATSSQGSNTGELFF,TGTGCCACCAGCAGTCAGGGGTCGAACACCGGGGAGCTGTTTTTT
NA,TRBV5-8,TRBJ2-1,TRBD2,CASSWGLAGEQFF,TGTGCCAGCAGCTGGGGACTAGCGGGTGAGCAGTTCTTC
NA,TRBV5-1,TRBJ1-1,NA,CASSFGRPGTSEAFF,TGCGCCAGCAGCTTTGGGAGGCCCGGGACTAGTGAAGCTTTCTTT
NA,TRBV4-2,TRBJ1-2,NA,CASSLQTDRTTNYGYTF,TGTGCCAGCAGCCTTCAAACCGACAGAACTACTAACTATGGCTACACCTTC
NA,TRBV19,TRBJ2-3,TRBD2,CASTRAGVADTQYF,TGTGCCAGTACCCGAGCGGGGGTTGCAGATACGCAGTATTTT
NA,TRBV2,TRBJ2-5,NA,CASSAGTQETQYF,TGTGCCAGCAGTGCCGGGACTCAAGAGACCCAGTACTTC
NA,TRBV2,TRBJ2-2,NA,CASSQGQGSTGELFF,TGTGCCAGCAGCCAGGGGCAGGGGTCAACCGGGGAGCTGTTTTTT
NA,TRBV9,TRBJ1-4,TRBD1,CASSSSDGQGLGTNEKLFF,TGTGCCAGCAGCTCCTCAGATGGACAGGGGTTAGGAACTAATGAAAAACTGTTTTTT
NA,TRBV7-9,TRBJ2-7,NA,CASSPYGGEKPYEQYF,TGTGCCAGCAGCCCGTACGGCGGGGAAAAACCGTACGAGCAGTACTTC
once,TRBV5-4,TRBJ1-2,TRBD1,CASSWDSGLRGYTF,TGTGCCAGCAGCTGGGACAGTGGGCTTAGAGGCTACACCTTC
NA,TRBV19,TRBJ2-5,TRBD1,CASSTGRQGRETQYF,TGTGCCAGTAGTACCGGGAGACAGGGGAGAGAGACCCAGTACTTC
NA,TRBV9,TRBJ1-6,NA,CASSVGGRGSGSSYNSPLHF,TGTGCCAGCAGCGTAGGTGGGAGGGGATCAGGGAGCTCCTATAATTCACCCCTCCACTTT
NA,TRBV5-5,TRBJ1-2,TRBD1,CASSQTGNYGYTF,TGTGCCAGCAGCCAGACAGGGAACTATGGCTACACCTTC
NA,TRBV15,TRBJ1-5,TRBD1,CATSRRDRSSPQHF,TGTGCCACCAGCAGAAGGGACAGGAGTTCGCCCCAGCATTTT
NA,TRBV15,TRBJ1-2,NA,CATSSGDRYGYTF,TGTGCCACCAGCAGTGGAGACCGCTATGGCTACACCTTC
NA,TRBV10-3,TRBJ2-7,TRBD1,CAISESGTASYEQYF,TGTGCCATCAGTGAGTCGGGGACAGCCTCCTACGAGCAGTACTTC
NA,TRBV7-2,TRBJ2-5,TRBD2,CASSSSGRGTQYF,TGTGCCAGCAGTTCCAGCGGGAGGGGGACCCAGTACTTC
NA,TRBV18,TRBJ2-3,TRBD2,CAGLAGVSLLDTQYF,TGTGCGGGACTAGCGGGAGTCAGCCTTTTAGATACGCAGTATTTT
once,TRBV5-1,TRBJ2-3,TRBD2,CASSGSGGTSTDTQYF,TGCGCCAGCAGCGGCTCGGGAGGAACTAGCACAGATACGCAGTATTTT
NA,TRBV6-1,TRBJ2-7,TRBD2,CASSELAGDHYEQYF,TGTGCCAGCAGTGAGCTAGCGGGAGATCACTACGAGCAGTACTTC